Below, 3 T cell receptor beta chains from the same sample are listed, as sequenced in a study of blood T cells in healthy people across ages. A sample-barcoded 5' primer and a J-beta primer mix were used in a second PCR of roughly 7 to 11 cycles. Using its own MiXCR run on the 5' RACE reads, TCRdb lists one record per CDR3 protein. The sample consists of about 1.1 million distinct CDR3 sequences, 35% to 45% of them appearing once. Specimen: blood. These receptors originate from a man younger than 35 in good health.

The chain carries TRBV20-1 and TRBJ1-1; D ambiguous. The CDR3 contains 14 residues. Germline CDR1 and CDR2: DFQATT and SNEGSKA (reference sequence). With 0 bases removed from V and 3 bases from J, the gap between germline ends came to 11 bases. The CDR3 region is CSARDLKRDTEAFF. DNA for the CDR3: TGCAGTGCTAGAGATCTCAAGAGGGACACTGAAGCTTTCTTT.

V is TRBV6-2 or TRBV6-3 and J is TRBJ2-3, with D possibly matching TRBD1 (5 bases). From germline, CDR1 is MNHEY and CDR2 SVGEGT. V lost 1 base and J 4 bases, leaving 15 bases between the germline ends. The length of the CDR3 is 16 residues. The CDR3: CASSYFGQGFSDTQYF. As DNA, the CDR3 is TGTGCCAGCAGTTACTTCGGCCAGGGCTTTTCAGATACGCAGTATTTT.

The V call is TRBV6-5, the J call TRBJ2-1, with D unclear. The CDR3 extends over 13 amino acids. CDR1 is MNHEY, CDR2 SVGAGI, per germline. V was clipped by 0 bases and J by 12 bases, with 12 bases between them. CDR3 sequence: CASSYSKGMGQFF. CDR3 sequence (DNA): TGTGCCAGCAGTTACTCGAAGGGTATGGGGCAGTTCTTC.